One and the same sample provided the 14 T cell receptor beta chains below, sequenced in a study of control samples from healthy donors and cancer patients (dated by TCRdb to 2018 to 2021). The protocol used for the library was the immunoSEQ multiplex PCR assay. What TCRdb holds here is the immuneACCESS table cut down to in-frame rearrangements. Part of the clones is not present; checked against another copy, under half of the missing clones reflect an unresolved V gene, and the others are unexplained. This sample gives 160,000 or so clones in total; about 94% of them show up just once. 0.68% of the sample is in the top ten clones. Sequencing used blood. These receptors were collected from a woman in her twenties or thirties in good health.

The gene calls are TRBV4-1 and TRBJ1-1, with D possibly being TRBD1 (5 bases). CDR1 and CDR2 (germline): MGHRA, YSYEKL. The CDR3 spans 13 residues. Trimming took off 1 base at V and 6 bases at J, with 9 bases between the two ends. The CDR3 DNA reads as TGCGCCAGCAGCCAAGTACGGGGGGCTGAAGCTTTCTTT. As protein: CASSQVRGAEAFF.

The CDR3 loop is CARPIDRESSGYTF. The CDR3 nucleotides read TGTGCCAGGCCGATCGACCGGGAGAGCTCTGGCTACACCTTC. The genes are TRBV9 and TRBJ1-2; D unresolved. This CDR3 is 14 amino acids long. In germline, CDR1 is SGDLS, CDR2 YYNGEE. V was cut by 8 bases and J by 7 bases, with 21 bases left in between.

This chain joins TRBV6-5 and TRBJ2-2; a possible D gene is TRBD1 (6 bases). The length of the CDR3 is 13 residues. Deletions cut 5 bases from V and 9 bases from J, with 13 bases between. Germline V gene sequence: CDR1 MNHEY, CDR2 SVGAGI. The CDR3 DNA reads TGTGCCAGCAGTCTACCAGGGGTACGGGAGCTGTTTTTT. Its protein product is CASSLPGVRELFF.

This CDR3 reads CASSPTGSNEQFF. The CDR3 coding sequence is TGTGCCAGCAGCCCAACAGGGTCCAATGAGCAGTTCTTC. The rearrangement uses TRBV7-9 and TRBJ2-1; D possibly corresponds to TRBD1 (6 bases). V lost 5 bases, J lost 6 bases, and 11 bases lay in between. CDR1 and CDR2 (germline): SEHNR, FQNEAQ (reference sequence). The CDR3 runs 13 residues.

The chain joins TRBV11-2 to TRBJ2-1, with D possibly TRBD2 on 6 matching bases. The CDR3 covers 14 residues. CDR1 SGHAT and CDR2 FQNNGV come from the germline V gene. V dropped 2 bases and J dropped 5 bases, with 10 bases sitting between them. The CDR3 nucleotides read TGTGCCAGCAGCTTACGGGGGACCCACAATGAGCAGTTCTTC. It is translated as CASSLRGTHNEQFF. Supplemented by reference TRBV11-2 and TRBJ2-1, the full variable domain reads EAGVAQSPRYKIIEKRQSVAFWCNPISGHATLYWYQQILGQGPKLLIQFQNNGVVDDSQLPKDRFSAERLKGVDSTLKIQPAKLEDSAVYLCASSLRGTHNEQFFGPGTRLTVL.

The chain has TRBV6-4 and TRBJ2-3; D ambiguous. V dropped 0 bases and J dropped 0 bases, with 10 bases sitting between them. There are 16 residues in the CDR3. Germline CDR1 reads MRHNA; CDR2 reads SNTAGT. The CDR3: CASSDSGSVSTDTQYF. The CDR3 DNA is TGTGCCAGCAGTGACTCCGGAAGCGTAAGCACAGATACGCAGTATTTT.

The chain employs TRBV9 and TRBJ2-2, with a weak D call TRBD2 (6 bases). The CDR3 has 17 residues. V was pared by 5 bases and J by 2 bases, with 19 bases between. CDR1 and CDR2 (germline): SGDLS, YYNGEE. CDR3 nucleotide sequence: TGTGCCAGCAGGCCCTCCCCTGGGAGGACTAACACCGGGGAGCTGTTTTTT. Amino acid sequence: CASRPSPGRTNTGELFF.

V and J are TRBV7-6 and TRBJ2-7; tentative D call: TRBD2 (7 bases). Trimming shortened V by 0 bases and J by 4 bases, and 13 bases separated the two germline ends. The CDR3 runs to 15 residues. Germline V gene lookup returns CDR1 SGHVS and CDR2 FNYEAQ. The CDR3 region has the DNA TGTGCCAGCAGCTTAGCGCTAGGGGGGGTTTACGAGCAGTACTTC. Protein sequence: CASSLALGGVYEQYF.

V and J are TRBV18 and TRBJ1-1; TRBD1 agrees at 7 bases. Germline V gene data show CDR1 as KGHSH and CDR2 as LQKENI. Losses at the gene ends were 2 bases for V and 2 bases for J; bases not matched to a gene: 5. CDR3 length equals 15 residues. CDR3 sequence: CASSPIRGPNTEAFF. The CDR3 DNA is TGTGCCAGCTCACCAATAAGGGGGCCAAACACTGAAGCTTTCTTT. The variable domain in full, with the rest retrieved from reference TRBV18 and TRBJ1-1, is NAGVMQNPRHLVRRRGQEARLRCSPMKGHSHVYWYRQLPEEGLKFMVYLQKENIIDESGMPKERFSAEFPKEGPSILRIQQVVRGDSAAYFCASSPIRGPNTEAFFGQGTRLTVV.

The CDR3 bases are TGTGCCAGCAGCCAAGAGTGGGGGGGTGAGCAGTTCTTC. This gives the protein CASSQEWGGEQFF. The chain carries TRBV3-1 (or the pseudogene TRBV3-2) and TRBJ2-1; 7 nucleotides line up with TRBD2. The ends lost 0 bases at V and 9 bases at J; junction bases unmatched: 2. CDR1 and CDR2 (germline): LGHDT, YNNKEL (reference sequence). This CDR3 is built from 13 residues.

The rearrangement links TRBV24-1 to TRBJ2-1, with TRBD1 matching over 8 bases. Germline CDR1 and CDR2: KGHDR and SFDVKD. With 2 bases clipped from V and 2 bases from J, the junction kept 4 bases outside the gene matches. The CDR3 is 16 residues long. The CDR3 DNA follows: TGTGCCACCAGTGATTGGACAGGGTCAACCTACAATGAGCAGTTCTTC. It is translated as CATSDWTGSTYNEQFF.

The CDR3 DNA is TGTGCCAGCAGTGAAAATCAACAGGGTGGACAAGAGACCCAGTACTTC. This codes for CASSENQQGGQETQYF. The V call is TRBV6-1, the J call TRBJ2-5, with D maybe TRBD1 (6 bases). V shed 2 bases and J shed 2 bases, with 15 bases lying between them. The CDR3 sequence is 16 residues long. CDR1 MNHNS and CDR2 SASEGT come from the germline V gene.

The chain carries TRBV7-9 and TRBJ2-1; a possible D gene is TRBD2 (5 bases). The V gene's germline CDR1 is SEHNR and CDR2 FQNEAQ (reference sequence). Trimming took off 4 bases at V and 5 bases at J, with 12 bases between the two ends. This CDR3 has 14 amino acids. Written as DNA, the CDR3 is TGTGCCAGCAGCTCCCCCGGGAAAAACAATGAGCAGTTCTTC. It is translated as CASSSPGKNNEQFF. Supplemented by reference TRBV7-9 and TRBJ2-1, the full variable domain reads DTGVSQNPRHKITKRGQNVTFRCDPISEHNRLYWYRQTLGQGPEFLTYFQNEAQLEKSRLLSDRFSAERPKGSFSTLEIQRTEQGDSAMYLCASSSPGKNNEQFFGPGTRLTVL.

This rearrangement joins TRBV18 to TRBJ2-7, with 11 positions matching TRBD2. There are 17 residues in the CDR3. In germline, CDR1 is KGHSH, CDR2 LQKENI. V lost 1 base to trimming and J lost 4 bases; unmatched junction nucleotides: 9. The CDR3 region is CASSPQGLAGGAYEQYF. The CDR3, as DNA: TGTGCCAGCTCACCACAGGGCCTAGCGGGAGGTGCATACGAGCAGTACTTC. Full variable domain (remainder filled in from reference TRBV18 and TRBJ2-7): NAGVMQNPRHLVRRRGQEARLRCSPMKGHSHVYWYRQLPEEGLKFMVYLQKENIIDESGMPKERFSAEFPKEGPSILRIQQVVRGDSAAYFCASSPQGLAGGAYEQYFGPGTRLTVT.